This TCR beta chain derives from a study of blood T cell repertoires in COVID-19. In the authors' methods: Counts of nucleated cells, estimated from reference gene primer amplification, were obtained. Repertoires were generated with immunoSEQ multiplex PCR, while TCRdb's copy carries only in-frame clones and drops some. The V and J calls and the clone size are those of that table, but D and trimming were determined from the DNA. The data contain about 94,000 clones, more than 70% of them singletons. The germline gives CDR1 LNHNV, CDR2 YYDKDF (reference sequence). V was trimmed by 5 bases and J by 5 bases, leaving 13 bases between them. The CDR3 runs 14 residues.

This TCR came from a human donor with acute or convalescent COVID-19. The donor label of this sample is uncertain. The sequenced sample was peripheral blood. This chain links TRBV15 with TRBJ2-4; the D gene is possibly TRBD2 (5 bases). CDR3 sequence reads: CATSPPQEENIQYF. CDR3 nucleotides: TGTGCCACCAGCCCCCCCCAGGAGGAAAACATTCAGTACTTC.